The 16 T cell receptor beta chains in this list originate from one sample, sequenced in a study of vaccination and CD4 T cells after COVID-19. For these receptors, no antigen is known. The Oncomine TCR Beta short-read assay was applied to DNA of cultured CD4+ T cells. TCRdb independently ran MiXCR on the PCR reads; one entry per CDR3 protein. The table shows about 4,000 distinct CDR3 sequences, with around 20% occurring only once. Treatment denoted: approximately 9-day PBMC culture with coronavirus spike peptide pools or control peptides (ViraFEST assay). Sequencing was performed on CD4+ T cells from blood, cultured in vitro. The receptors come from a human donor who had recovered from COVID-19.

This clonotype was counted a few times. This rearrangement joins TRBV25-1 to TRBJ2-7; possibly TRBD1 for D (6 bases). V was cut by 6 bases and J by 1 base, with 10 bases left in between. Looked up from germline, CDR1 is MGHDK and CDR2 is SYGVNS. The CDR3 loop spans 13 amino acids. CDR3 DNA sequence: TGTGCCAGCAGACACACAGGGTCCTACGAGCAGTACTTC. Protein: CASRHTGSYEQYF.

The chain couples TRBV5-4 to TRBJ2-5; the match to TRBD2 covers 13 bases. CDR1 is SGHNT, CDR2 YYREEE, per germline (reference sequence). J was trimmed by 5 bases and V by 3 bases; bases with no gene match: 10. The length of the CDR3 is 17 residues. The CDR3 region has the DNA TGTGCCAGCAGCTCGGGACTAGCGGGATCATTGGGGGAGACCCAGTACTTC. It specifies CASSSGLAGSLGETQYF.

This clonotype is termed medium-sized (0.01 to 0.1%). The chain recombines TRBV2 with TRBJ2-7; 7 positions match TRBD2. Germline assignment: CDR1 SNHLY and CDR2 FYNNEI. V trimming: 6 bases; J trimming: 5 bases; junction bases outside the gene matches: 7. This CDR3 contains 13 residues. The chain's CDR3 is CASRWGGRNEQYF. In DNA, the CDR3 is TGTGCCAGCAGGTGGGGGGGGAGGAACGAGCAGTACTTC.

CDR3 residues: CATPPLVGYRAEAFF. The CDR3 nucleotides read TGTGCCACCCCCCCCTTGGTCGGCTATCGGGCTGAAGCTTTCTTT. The chain recombines TRBV5-8 with TRBJ1-1, with D unclear. This CDR3 is 15 amino acids long. Deletions cut 9 bases from V and 6 bases from J, with 24 bases between. Germline V gives CDR1 SGHTS, CDR2 YDEGEE.

This clonotype was found a few times. V gene TRBV5-4 combines with J gene TRBJ1-1, with D uncertain. The ends were cut back, 4 bases at V and 1 base at J, with 5 bases in the middle. Germline assignment: CDR1 SGHNT and CDR2 YYREEE (reference sequence). CDR3 length: 12 residues. The CDR3 DNA reads as TGTGCCAGCAGCCCAAGGAACACTGAAGCTTTCTTT. Protein product: CASSPRNTEAFF. Complete variable domain (other parts from reference TRBV5-4 and TRBJ1-1): ETGVTQSPTHLIKTRGQQVTLRCSSQSGHNTVSWYQQALGQGPQFIFQYYREEENGRGNFPPRFSGLQFPNYSSELNVNALELDDSALYLCASSPRNTEAFFGQGTRLTVV.

A few counts support this clonotype. The chain couples TRBV6-1 to TRBJ1-2, with D maybe TRBD1 (5 bases). Germline lookup yields CDR1 MNHNS and CDR2 SASEGT. Trimming stripped 8 bases from V and 8 bases from J, with 21 bases between. This CDR3 is 14 amino acids long. The CDR3: CASGEDRGAKGYTF. The CDR3 nucleotides read TGTGCCAGCGGCGAGGACCGAGGGGCGAAGGGCTACACCTTC.

This clonotype ranks as large (0.1 to 1%). CDR3 in amino acids: CASSITTPRTGIRSGANVLTF. The CDR3 DNA reads as TGTGCCAGTAGTATAACAACCCCGCGGACAGGGATACGCTCTGGGGCCAACGTCCTGACTTTC. This rearrangement joins TRBV19 to TRBJ2-6; TRBD1 matches at 8 bases. Germline V CDR1 and CDR2: LNHDA, SQIVND (reference sequence). The CDR3 length is 21 residues. After removal of 2 bases from V and 0 bases from J, the junction contained 15 bases not matched to a gene. Using reference TRBV19 and TRBJ2-6 for the parts outside the CDR3, the full variable domain is DGGITQSPKYLFRKEGQNVTLSCEQNLNHDAMYWYRQDPGQGLRLIYYSQIVNDFQKGDIAEGYSVSREKKESFPLTVTSAQKNPTAFYLCASSITTPRTGIRSGANVLTFGAGSRLTVL.

The chain recombines TRBV9 with TRBJ2-6; D tentatively fits TRBD1 or TRBD2 (6 bases each). CDR3 length: 17 residues. The germline gives CDR1 SGDLS, CDR2 YYNGEE. V dropped 0 bases and J dropped 4 bases, with 14 bases sitting between them. The CDR3, as DNA: TGTGCCAGCAGCGTAGACCCGGGGGCGATCGGGGCCAACGTCCTGACTTTC. Its translation is CASSVDPGAIGANVLTF.

The chain is built from TRBV27 and TRBJ2-2; possibly TRBD1 for D (6 bases). Germline CDR1 reads MNHEY; CDR2 reads SMNVEV (reference sequence). V was pared by 4 bases and J by 2 bases, with 17 bases between. The CDR3 spans 17 residues. CDR3 region: CASSSFPTGFNTGELFF. In DNA, the CDR3 is TGTGCCAGCAGTTCATTCCCGACAGGTTTCAACACCGGGGAGCTGTTTTTT.

The rearrangement links TRBV19 to TRBJ1-6; tentative D call: TRBD1 (5 bases). With 5 bases removed from V and 0 bases from J, the gap between germline ends came to 8 bases. This CDR3 is 15 amino acids long. Per the germline V gene, CDR1 is LNHDA and CDR2 is SQIVND (reference sequence). CDR3 DNA: TGTGCCAGTAGTGGTGGGGGCTCCTATAATTCACCCCTCCACTTT. It is translated as CASSGGGSYNSPLHF.

The rearrangement links TRBV30 to TRBJ1-3, with TRBD1 matching over 7 bases. The CDR3 contains 15 residues. Germline V gene data show CDR1 as GTSNPN and CDR2 as SVGIG (reference sequence). Trimming at V came to 5 bases and at J to 1 base, leaving 8 bases not matched to a gene. The CDR3 DNA sequence: TGTGCCTGGGGAACAGGGGAATTATCTGGAAACACCATATATTTT. It codes for CAWGTGELSGNTIYF.

In the case of this clonotype: Compared with germline, one end of the junction differs, possibly owing to a read error. The chain couples TRBV28 to TRBJ2-1; the D gene is possibly TRBD1 (8 bases). The CDR3 runs to 13 residues. The germline V gene has CDR1 MDHEN and CDR2 SYDVKM. The CDR3 is CASSHGQGGPIHF. The CDR3 nucleotides read TGTGCCAGCAGCCACGGACAGGGAGGGCCAATCCACTTC.

The rearrangement uses TRBV6-1 and TRBJ1-1; possible D gene TRBD1, 6 bases. This CDR3 is built from 14 residues. Germline loops: CDR1 MNHNS, CDR2 SASEGT. Trimming left V 5 bases short and J 2 bases short, with 12 bases between. The CDR3 nucleotides are TGTGCCAGCAGTAATTACAGGGTTAACACTGAAGCTTTCTTT. Its protein is CASSNYRVNTEAFF.

This clonotype was counted only a few times. The J gene is TRBJ2-3, the V gene TRBV7-9; the D is unclear. The germline gives CDR1 SEHNR, CDR2 FQNEAQ (reference sequence). Trimming took 5 bases from V and 8 from J, leaving 8 bases between them. The CDR3 runs 11 residues. In nucleotides, the CDR3 is TGTGCCAGCAGCCCCGAGGTTACGCAGTATTTT. It translates to CASSPEVTQYF.

The CDR3 DNA is TGTGCCTGGAGTCCCTACGGCACTGAAGCTTTCTTT. This sequence encodes CAWSPYGTEAFF. This sequence joins TRBV30 and TRBJ1-1; D is uncertain. Germline V lookup: CDR1 GTSNPN, CDR2 SVGIG (reference sequence). V lost 2 bases, J lost 4 bases, and 8 bases lay in between. The length of the CDR3 is 12 residues.

This clonotype ranks as large (0.1 to 1%). V gene TRBV2 combines with J gene TRBJ1-2; D unclear. This CDR3 has 14 amino acids. V was shortened by 9 bases and J by 3 bases, with 17 bases between the two germline ends. The germline CDR1 and CDR2 sequences are SNHLY and FYNNEI. The CDR3 loop reads CASSTHLGDYGYTF. CDR3 bases: TGTGCCAGTTCAACCCACCTAGGAGACTATGGCTACACCTTC.